These 27 T cell receptor beta chains were sequenced from one sample in a study of cytomegalovirus exposure and HLA in healthy donors. Use of 60 Vbeta and 13 Jbeta primers characterized the PCR. Sequencing was performed with immunoSEQ multiplex PCR; in TCRdb, only in-frame clones are kept and a portion is missing. Altogether around 130,000 clones are present, roughly four fifths being singletons, with the ten largest covering approximately 2.6%. Material: PBMCs. Receptor source: a boy younger than 10 in good health and CMV-seronegative.

This sequence joins TRBV19 and TRBJ2-1; D might be TRBD1 (6 bases). Germline CDR1 LNHDA, CDR2 SQIVND (reference sequence). V lost 0 bases and J 4 bases, leaving 10 bases between the germline ends. CDR3 length: 15 residues. This CDR3 is CASSIEAQGYNEQFF. CDR3 sequence (DNA): TGTGCCAGTAGTATAGAAGCCCAGGGGTACAATGAGCAGTTCTTC.

The gene calls are TRBV4-1 and TRBJ1-1; D may be TRBD1 (5 bases). Trimming took 0 bases from V and 8 from J, leaving 19 bases between them. The CDR3 spans 16 residues. Germline-derived CDR1 and CDR2 are MGHRA and YSYEKL. The CDR3 nucleotides read TGCGCCAGCAGCCAAGATAACCTCGGGACTCTCCGGGAAGCTTTCTTT. This sequence encodes CASSQDNLGTLREAFF.

The V gene is TRBV4-1, the J gene TRBJ1-5; TRBD1 is a possible D gene (5 bases). CDR1 is MGHRA, CDR2 YSYEKL, per germline. V lost 4 bases and J lost 0, with 7 bases in between. The CDR3 is 14 amino acids. The CDR3 sequence: CASSPGHSNQPQHF. The CDR3 coding sequence is TGCGCCAGCAGCCCTGGACATAGCAATCAGCCCCAGCATTTT.

CDR3 coding DNA: TGTGCCAGCAGCCGGACTAGCGGGGCGCCTAGCACAGATACGCAGTATTTT. It translates to CASSRTSGAPSTDTQYF. The J gene is TRBJ2-3, the V gene TRBV6-4; 12 nucleotides line up with TRBD2. The germline gives CDR1 MRHNA, CDR2 SNTAGT. Losses at the gene ends were 6 bases for V and 0 bases for J; bases not matched to a gene: 7. There are 17 residues in the CDR3.

The V and J genes are TRBV25-1 and TRBJ1-6; 7 nucleotides match TRBD1. The V gene end was trimmed by 3 bases and the J gene end by 8 bases; junction bases not matched to a gene: 7. The CDR3 covers 15 residues. Germline V gene data show CDR1 as MGHDK and CDR2 as SYGVNS. The CDR3 protein is CASSDLAQGHSPLHF. CDR3 nucleotide sequence: TGTGCCAGCAGTGACCTCGCACAGGGGCATTCACCCCTCCACTTT.

The V call is TRBV5-6, the J call TRBJ1-3; 9 bases map to TRBD1. Germline V gene data show CDR1 as SGHDT and CDR2 as YYEEEE. This CDR3 has 16 residues. The junction had 5 bases not matched to a gene; V was cut back by 0 bases and J by 4 bases. The CDR3 DNA reads TGTGCCAGCAGCTTGGTACAGGGGGCATGGGGAAACACCATATATTTT. Protein product: CASSLVQGAWGNTIYF.

The chain recombines TRBV2 with TRBJ2-1, with D uncertain. Between the trimmed V and J ends, which lost 5 bases and 5 bases, there was a span of 10 bases. The CDR3 is 13 residues long. The germline V gene encodes CDR1 SNHLY and CDR2 FYNNEI. DNA for the CDR3: TGTGCCAGCAGTTTGGGCCTGAACAATGAGCAGTTCTTC. Translation: CASSLGLNNEQFF.

The rearrangement uses TRBV10-3 and TRBJ1-2; 8 bases agree with TRBD1. Germline assignment: CDR1 ENHRY and CDR2 SYGVKD. The ends lost 4 bases at V and 0 bases at J; junction bases unmatched: 10. The CDR3 contains 17 residues. CDR3 bases: TGTGCCATCAGTGTTCACAGGACAGGGACAGCTAACTATGGCTACACCTTC. This codes for CAISVHRTGTANYGYTF.

The chain uses TRBV27 and TRBJ2-1; D is unclear. CDR1 and CDR2 (germline): MNHEY, SMNVEV (reference sequence). Deletions cut 2 bases from V and 4 bases from J, with 9 bases between. The CDR3 sequence is 14 residues long. CDR3 DNA: TGTGCCAGCAGTTTAGAATCAGGATACAATGAGCAGTTCTTC. This gives the protein CASSLESGYNEQFF.

The chain couples TRBV7-6 to TRBJ2-1, with 11 bases lining up with TRBD1. The CDR3 is 16 amino acids. Germline assignment: CDR1 SGHVS and CDR2 FNYEAQ. The trim removed 5 bases at V and 6 bases at J, leaving 9 bases unmatched. The chain's CDR3 is CASSNRTGTGGNEQFF. The CDR3 DNA reads as TGTGCCAGCAGCAATCGGACCGGGACAGGGGGCAATGAGCAGTTCTTC.

The V call is TRBV6-6, the J call TRBJ1-1; 8 bases are a match to TRBD1. The V and J ends lost 6 bases and 7 bases, in that order; junction bases with no gene match: 10. The CDR3 extends over 14 amino acids. Germline assignment: CDR1 MNHNY and CDR2 SVGAGI (reference sequence). This chain's CDR3 is CASSPGRGLGEAFF. The CDR3, as DNA: TGTGCCAGCAGCCCGGGCAGGGGGCTTGGTGAAGCTTTCTTT.

The rearrangement joins TRBV7-3 to TRBJ1-1; TRBD1 aligns across 10 bases. The CDR3 length is 14 residues. J lost 1 base, V lost 5 bases, and 1 base had no gene match. CDR1 SGHTA and CDR2 FQGTGA come from the germline V gene. In nucleotides, the CDR3 is TGTGCCAGCAGCCGGGACAGGGGGAACACTGAAGCTTTCTTT. It yields the protein CASSRDRGNTEAFF.

The chain is built from TRBV16 and TRBJ1-4; D is ambiguous. Germline values: CDR1 KGHSY, CDR2 FQNENV. Deletions cut 5 bases from V and 2 bases from J, with 12 bases between. The CDR3 contains 15 residues. CDR3 protein: CASSRQLWTNEKLFF. CDR3 coding DNA: TGTGCCAGCAGCAGACAATTGTGGACTAATGAAAAACTGTTTTTT.

CDR3 in DNA: TGTGCCAGCAGCTTAGAGGGGACAGGGGTTGAGACCCAGTACTTC. It codes for CASSLEGTGVETQYF. The rearrangement joins TRBV11-2 to TRBJ2-5, with 10 bases lining up with TRBD1. J lost 5 bases, V lost 0 bases, and 3 bases had no gene match. The germline gives CDR1 SGHAT, CDR2 FQNNGV. The CDR3 has 15 amino acids. Supplemented by reference TRBV11-2 and TRBJ2-5, the full variable domain reads EAGVAQSPRYKIIEKRQSVAFWCNPISGHATLYWYQQILGQGPKLLIQFQNNGVVDDSQLPKDRFSAERLKGVDSTLKIQPAKLEDSAVYLCASSLEGTGVETQYFGPGTRLLVL.

V is TRBV5-4 and J is TRBJ1-2; D is undetermined. The CDR3 loop spans 14 amino acids. V was cut by 2 bases and J by 3 bases, with 11 bases left in between. Germline V gives CDR1 SGHNT, CDR2 YYREEE (reference sequence). This CDR3 is CASSFLSSYYGYTF. CDR3 coding DNA: TGTGCCAGCAGCTTCCTGTCCTCCTACTATGGCTACACCTTC.

The V call is TRBV9, the J call TRBJ1-2; 10 nucleotides line up with TRBD1. V lost 8 bases to trimming and J lost 2 bases; unmatched junction nucleotides: 0. The CDR3 consists of 12 residues. Germline CDR1 SGDLS, CDR2 YYNGEE. In DNA form, the CDR3 reads TGTGCCAGGACAGGGGGCAACTATGGCTACACCTTC. Translation gives CARTGGNYGYTF.

The gene calls are TRBV27 and TRBJ2-1; 11 positions agree with TRBD2. V was clipped by 5 bases and J by 3 bases; unmatched bases: 3. This CDR3 spans 15 amino acids. CDR1 and CDR2 (germline): MNHEY, SMNVEV (reference sequence). The CDR3 here is CASSPGTSGYNEQFF. CDR3 sequence (DNA): TGTGCCAGCAGTCCTGGGACTAGCGGCTACAATGAGCAGTTCTTC.

This chain joins TRBV19 and TRBJ1-5, with D possibly being TRBD1 (5 bases). The germline V and J ends were trimmed by 7 bases and 7 bases, with 14 bases remaining between them. Germline lookup yields CDR1 LNHDA and CDR2 SQIVND (reference sequence). The CDR3 is 13 amino acids. The chain's CDR3 is CASMTGTGQPQHF. The CDR3 DNA reads as TGTGCCAGTATGACCGGGACTGGGCAGCCCCAGCATTTT.

This clone turned up a few times. V and J are TRBV30 and TRBJ1-2, with 8 bases aligning to TRBD1. Per the germline V gene, CDR1 is GTSNPN and CDR2 is SVGIG (reference sequence). The CDR3 is 13 residues long. The J segment lost 6 bases and the V segment lost 5 bases, leaving 8 bases of the junction unmatched. The chain's CDR3 is CAWGRTGSNGYTF. The CDR3 DNA reads as TGTGCCTGGGGACGGACAGGGAGTAATGGCTACACCTTC.

This chain joins TRBV7-9 and TRBJ1-3; D is uncertain. V was shortened by 3 bases and J by 7 bases, with 19 bases between the two germline ends. CDR1 SEHNR and CDR2 FQNEAQ come from the germline V gene (reference sequence). The CDR3 sequence is 16 residues long. CDR3 sequence: CASSLFSPGGGNTIYF. CDR3 DNA sequence: TGTGCCAGCAGCTTGTTCAGTCCAGGAGGAGGTAACACCATATATTTT.

This clone occurred once. The gene calls are TRBV25-1 and TRBJ2-7, with 11 bases identical to TRBD1. The CDR3 covers 14 residues. CDR1 and CDR2 (germline): MGHDK, SYGVNS. V dropped 7 bases and J dropped 5; count of bases not matched to a gene: 7. The CDR3 DNA sequence: TGTGCCAGCACAACGGACAGGGGGCTCCACGAGCAGTACTTC. It is translated as CASTTDRGLHEQYF.

V usage is TRBV6-5 and J usage is TRBJ1-4; 7 nucleotides align to TRBD1. The CDR3 length is 16 residues. V was pared by 0 bases and J by 8 bases, with 9 bases of the junction left unmatched. CDR1 and CDR2 (germline): MNHEY, SVGAGI. CDR3 in amino acids: CASSYSLTGRGEKLFF. The CDR3 bases are TGTGCCAGCAGTTACTCCTTGACAGGGCGGGGAGAAAAACTGTTTTTT.

This clone showed up just once. The V gene is TRBV9, the J gene TRBJ2-7, with 7 positions matching TRBD1. The CDR3 is made up of 15 amino acids. After removal of 0 bases from V and 2 bases from J, the junction contained 5 bases not matched to a gene. Germline CDR1 reads SGDLS; CDR2 reads YYNGEE. The CDR3 loop reads CASSVAGGLAYEQYF. In DNA, the CDR3 is TGTGCCAGCAGCGTAGCAGGGGGATTAGCCTACGAGCAGTACTTC.

The CDR3 is CASRHRGLNQPQHF. DNA of the CDR3: TGTGCCAGCAGACACAGGGGTTTGAATCAGCCCCAGCATTTT. The genes are TRBV6-1 and TRBJ1-5; 7 positions match TRBD1. The germline V gene has CDR1 MNHNS and CDR2 SASEGT. The V gene end was trimmed by 6 bases and the J gene end by 4 bases; junction bases not matched to a gene: 6. The CDR3 runs 14 residues.

The chain couples TRBV6-1 to TRBJ1-4; weak D call: TRBD1 (5 bases). CDR1 is MNHNS, CDR2 SASEGT, per germline. V lost 3 bases to trimming and J lost 8 bases, with 13 bases between them. The CDR3 extends over 14 amino acids. CDR3 protein: CASSEGGVGEKLFF. The CDR3 bases are TGTGCCAGCAGTGAGGGGGGGGTTGGGGAAAAACTGTTTTTT.

This rearrangement joins TRBV4-3 to TRBJ2-5; 9 positions agree with TRBD2. The germline CDR1 and CDR2 sequences are LGHNA and YSLEER. With V trimmed by 6 bases and J by 4 bases, 9 bases remained unmatched. The CDR3 is 15 residues long. CDR3 in DNA: TGCGCCAGCAGTGGGAAGCGGGGGGCGGCAGAGACCCAGTACTTC. It translates to CASSGKRGAAETQYF.

Concerning this clone: Relative to the germline gene, one junction end is altered; a read error may explain this. The genes are TRBV2 and TRBJ1-5, with 7 bases fitting TRBD1. In germline, CDR1 is SNHLY, CDR2 FYNNEI. This CDR3 contains 15 residues. Here the CDR3 reads CASSEDRAGNQPQHF. The CDR3 region has the DNA TGTGCCAGCAGCGAAGACAGGGCCGGCAATCAGCCCCAGCATTTT.